A single sample is the source of the 7 T cell receptor beta chains below, sequenced in a study of cytomegalovirus exposure and HLA in healthy donors. The PCR employed 60 Vbeta primers together with 13 Jbeta primers. Measured with immunoSEQ multiplex PCR; TCRdb has only the in-frame clones, and not every one. This sample yields 150,000 to 200,000 clones, of which 85% to 90% are seen a single time; roughly 1.7% belongs to the top ten. The sample consisted of PBMCs. These receptors came from a woman aged 18-29 years in good health and CMV-seronegative.

This chain connects TRBV4-1 to TRBJ2-2, with 8 bases identical to TRBD1. Germline CDR1 MGHRA, CDR2 YSYEKL. The CDR3 has 15 amino acids. Losses at the gene ends were 1 base for V and 3 bases for J; bases not matched to a gene: 1. The CDR3 DNA reads as TGCGCCAGCAGCCAAGGACAGGGGCACACCGGGGAGCTGTTTTTT. It yields the protein CASSQGQGHTGELFF.

This sequence joins TRBV4-2 and TRBJ2-1; 8 bases fit TRBD2. The CDR3 loop spans 17 amino acids. Per germline, CDR1 LGHNA and CDR2 YNFKEQ. Trimming removed 0 bases from V and 4 bases from J; junction bases left unmatched: 8. The CDR3 loop is CASSQEFGGAAYNEQFF. The DNA of the CDR3 is TGTGCCAGCAGCCAAGAATTCGGGGGGGCCGCGTACAATGAGCAGTTCTTC.

The chain combines TRBV6-5 with TRBJ1-3; possibly TRBD1 for D (6 bases). The CDR3 has 14 amino acids. Germline CDR1 reads MNHEY; CDR2 reads SVGAGI. V lost 7 bases to trimming and J lost 0 bases, with 10 bases between them. The CDR3: CASTRTASGNTIYF. CDR3 bases: TGTGCCAGCACCCGGACAGCCTCTGGAAACACCATATATTTT.

This chain uses TRBV7-8 with TRBJ2-1; 7 bases agree with TRBD2. Unmatched junction bases numbered 9, after V lost 1 base and J lost 6 bases. The length of the CDR3 is 16 residues. Per the germline V gene, CDR1 is SGHVS and CDR2 is FQNEAQ. The CDR3 loop is CASSLEGGSLCNEQFF. As DNA, the CDR3 is TGTGCCAGCAGCTTAGAGGGCGGGAGCCTCTGCAATGAGCAGTTCTTC.

The rearrangement links TRBV6-4 to TRBJ1-6, with D unclear. CDR1 MRHNA and CDR2 SNTAGT come from the germline V gene. The CDR3 totals 17 residues. Trimming removed 8 bases at V and 6 bases at J, with 23 bases between. Written as DNA, the CDR3 is TGTGCCAGCCCCCTATTTACTCGGGTGAGACCTAATTCACCCCTCCACTTT. This translates into CASPLFTRVRPNSPLHF.

The gene calls are TRBV7-2 and TRBJ1-3, with D maybe TRBD1 (6 bases). The V end was cut by 5 bases, the J end by 0 bases, with 11 bases between. There are 15 residues in the CDR3. Germline V gives CDR1 SGHTA, CDR2 FQGNSA. The CDR3 spells CASSPQGISGNTIYF. CDR3 DNA sequence: TGTGCCAGCAGCCCCCAGGGGATCTCTGGAAACACCATATATTTT.

This sequence joins TRBV2 and TRBJ1-2; TRBD1 agrees at 7 bases. The germline gives CDR1 SNHLY, CDR2 FYNNEI. Unmatched junction bases numbered 7, after V lost 6 bases and J lost 9 bases. The CDR3 extends over 12 amino acids. The CDR3 here is CASRADRASYTF. The CDR3 nucleotides are TGTGCCAGCAGGGCCGACAGGGCAAGCTACACCTTC.